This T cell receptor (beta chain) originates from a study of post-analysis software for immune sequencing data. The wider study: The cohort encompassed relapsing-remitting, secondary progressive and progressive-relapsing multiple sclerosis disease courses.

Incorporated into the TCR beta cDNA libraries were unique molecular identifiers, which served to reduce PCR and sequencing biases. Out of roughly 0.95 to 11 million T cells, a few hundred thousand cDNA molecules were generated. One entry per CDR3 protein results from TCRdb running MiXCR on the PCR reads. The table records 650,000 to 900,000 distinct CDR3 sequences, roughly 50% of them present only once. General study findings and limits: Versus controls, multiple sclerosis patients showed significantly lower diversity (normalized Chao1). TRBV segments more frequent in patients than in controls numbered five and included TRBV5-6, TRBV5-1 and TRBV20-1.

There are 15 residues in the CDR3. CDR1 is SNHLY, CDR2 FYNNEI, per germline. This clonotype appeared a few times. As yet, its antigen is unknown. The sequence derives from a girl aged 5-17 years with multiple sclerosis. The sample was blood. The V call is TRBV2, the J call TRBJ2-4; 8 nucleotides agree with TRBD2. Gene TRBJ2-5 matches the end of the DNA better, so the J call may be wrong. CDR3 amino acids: CASRGTREPQETQYF. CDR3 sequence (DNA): TGTGCCAGCAGGGGGACTAGAGAGCCTCAAGAGACCCAGTACTTC.